The T cell receptor beta chain under discussion was sequenced for a study of blood T cell repertoires in COVID-19. The method was immunoSEQ multiplex PCR; TCRdb's version includes in-frame clones alone and lacks a portion of them. The sample includes nearly 250,000 clones, around 89% of them seen just once. Sequencing was carried out using PBMCs or T cells enriched from blood (not recorded which). This clonotype originated in a man aged 50 to 59 who had been exposed to COVID-19.

CDR3 bases: TGTGCCAGCAGATATACAGCGAACACTGAAGCTTTCTTT. It specifies CASRYTANTEAFF. The chain joins TRBV6-5 to TRBJ1-1, with D uncertain. The CDR3 runs to 13 residues. CDR1 is MNHEY and CDR2 is SVGAGI in the germline V gene. V lost 6 bases and J lost 1, with 9 bases in between.